Given below is one T cell receptor (beta chain) in context. No antigen is known for it. The V segment lost 8 bases and the J segment 0 bases; nucleotides outside the gene matches: 15. Germline V CDR1 and CDR2: ENHRY, SYGVKD. This CDR3 is 18 amino acids long. Expressed TCRB transcripts were sequenced, since all the RNA that had been isolated was reverse transcribed. Profiled with immunoSEQ multiplex PCR; TCRdb holds only in-frame clones, not every one. The data hold around 240,000 clones, with over 9.5% observed a single time. This entry comes from a study of beta chain features in type 1 diabetes. Broader study findings: Compared to healthy donors, patients appeared to have naive, central memory and Treg TCRB repertoires that were more alike.

Material: naive CD4+ T cells from blood. The receptor's source is a woman aged 18-29 years in good health. V and J are TRBV10-3 and TRBJ2-7, with TRBD1 matching 11 bases. The CDR3 here is CAIRISGTGGLSSYEQYF. CDR3 bases: TGTGCCATCCGAATATCCGGGACAGGGGGTCTCAGCTCCTACGAGCAGTACTTC.